Following are 28 T cell receptor beta chains from one sample sequenced in a study of blood T cell repertoires in COVID-19. Here immunoSEQ multiplex PCR was the method, and the copy in TCRdb shows in-frame clones only, minus some. The sample records approximately 200,000 clones, about 79% being singletons. The sample comprised PBMCs or T cells enriched from blood (not recorded which). These receptors came from a woman in her forties with acute COVID-19.

This clone occurred a few times. The V and J genes are TRBV9 and TRBJ1-3; D uncertain. Germline assignment: CDR1 SGDLS and CDR2 YYNGEE. This CDR3 is 16 amino acids long. Trimming took off 4 bases at V and 3 bases at J, with 17 bases between the two ends. CDR3 in DNA: TGTGCCAGCAGCAAAATACAAGCTCCTAGTGGAAACACCATATATTTT. This codes for CASSKIQAPSGNTIYF.

The chain has TRBV27 and TRBJ1-2, with D maybe TRBD1 (5 bases). This CDR3 contains 11 residues. CDR1 and CDR2 (germline): MNHEY, SMNVEV (reference sequence). V lost 5 bases to trimming and J lost 4 bases, with 5 bases between them. In DNA, the CDR3 is TGTGCCAGCAGTGACAGCTATGGCTACACCTTC. It yields the protein CASSDSYGYTF.

The genes are TRBV19 and TRBJ1-2; TRBD1 agrees at 8 bases. V was clipped by 6 bases and J by 5 bases; unmatched bases: 8. Germline CDR1 and CDR2: LNHDA and SQIVND (reference sequence). The CDR3 runs to 14 residues. Written as DNA, the CDR3 is TGTGCCAGTAGCCCTCAGGGGGCTGAATATGGCTACACCTTC. It specifies CASSPQGAEYGYTF.

As DNA, the CDR3 is TGTGCCAGCAGCTCCCCGCTCGGACAGGGGAATAATTCACCCCTCCACTTT. Its translation is CASSSPLGQGNNSPLHF. This rearrangement joins TRBV11-2 to TRBJ1-6; TRBD1 aligns across 9 bases. Germline V gives CDR1 SGHAT, CDR2 FQNNGV. This CDR3 region has 17 residues. V dropped 4 bases and J dropped 5; count of bases not matched to a gene: 9.

The CDR3 coding sequence is TGCAGTGCTAGTAAAGGGGTTGAGGGCTACACCTTC. It is translated as CSASKGVEGYTF. The gene calls are TRBV20-1 and TRBJ1-2; TRBD1 might be the D (5 bases). CDR3 length equals 12 residues. The V gene's germline CDR1 is DFQATT and CDR2 SNEGSKA (reference sequence). V shed 3 bases and J shed 8 bases, with 13 bases lying between them.

The chain carries TRBV6-4 and TRBJ1-2, with D perhaps matching TRBD1 (6 bases). This CDR3 region has 16 residues. CDR1 and CDR2 from the germline V gene are MRHNA and SNTAGT. V was clipped by 0 bases and J by 2 bases, with 13 bases between them. CDR3 protein: CASSDSYRVGNYGYTF. The CDR3 DNA is TGTGCCAGCAGTGACTCATACAGGGTCGGGAACTATGGCTACACCTTC.

The rearrangement uses TRBV19 and TRBJ2-7, with D tentatively TRBD1 (5 bases). Trimming stripped 5 bases from V and 2 bases from J, with 7 bases between. CDR3 size: 12 residues. CDR1 is LNHDA, CDR2 SQIVND, per germline (reference sequence). Here the CDR3 DNA reads TGTGCCAGTAGTCAGGGCGCCTACGAGCAGTACTTC. It yields the protein CASSQGAYEQYF. Supplemented by reference TRBV19 and TRBJ2-7, the full variable domain reads DGGITQSPKYLFRKEGQNVTLSCEQNLNHDAMYWYRQDPGQGLRLIYYSQIVNDFQKGDIAEGYSVSREKKESFPLTVTSAQKNPTAFYLCASSQGAYEQYFGPGTRLTVT.

J is TRBJ2-1 and V is TRBV5-1; perhaps TRBD1 as D (5 bases). This CDR3 has 17 residues. Germline CDR1 is SGHRS and CDR2 is YFSETQ. Trimming stripped 4 bases from V and 6 bases from J, with 23 bases between. The CDR3 DNA follows: TGCGCCAGCAGCGGGCAGGGCCGGTTAAGAATGTCCAATGAGCAGTTCTTC. Translation: CASSGQGRLRMSNEQFF.

The V call is TRBV19, the J call TRBJ2-3; 9 bases match TRBD1. V lost 5 bases and J lost 4; bases outside the gene matches: 7. This CDR3 is 15 amino acids long. CDR1 and CDR2 (germline): LNHDA, SQIVND (reference sequence). CDR3 in DNA: TGTGCCAGTAGTCTACCGGGACAGGGACCAGATACGCAGTATTTT. Translating it yields CASSLPGQGPDTQYF.

The V and J genes are TRBV7-9 and TRBJ2-1; 11 bases align to TRBD2. J was trimmed by 1 base and V by 5 bases; bases with no gene match: 16. The CDR3 consists of 20 residues. The V gene's germline CDR1 is SEHNR and CDR2 FQNEAQ (reference sequence). The CDR3 reads CASSTRGGLAVPRSYNEQFF. CDR3 sequence (DNA): TGTGCCAGCAGCACTAGAGGGGGACTAGCGGTTCCTCGATCCTACAATGAGCAGTTCTTC.

The V call is TRBV29-1, the J call TRBJ2-7; 7 bases match TRBD1. The V segment lost 4 bases and the J segment 3 bases; nucleotides outside the gene matches: 3. The CDR3 contains 12 residues. Germline V gene sequence: CDR1 SQVTM, CDR2 ANQGSEA. CDR3 in amino acids: CSVGWDSYEQYF. The CDR3 region has the DNA TGCAGCGTTGGGTGGGACAGCTACGAGCAGTACTTC.

This chain connects TRBV7-2 to TRBJ2-7; perhaps TRBD1 as D (6 bases). The CDR3 loop spans 13 amino acids. V dropped 2 bases and J dropped 4 bases, with 9 bases sitting between them. Germline V lookup: CDR1 SGHTA, CDR2 FQGNSA. CDR3 amino acids: CASSLHREYEQYF. For the CDR3, the DNA is TGTGCCAGCAGCTTACACAGGGAATACGAGCAGTACTTC. Together with reference TRBV7-2 and TRBJ2-7, the CDR3 gives the full variable domain: GAGVSQSPSNKVTEKGKDVELRCDPISGHTALYWYRQSLGQGLEFLIYFQGNSAPDKSGLPSDRFSAERTGGSVSTLTIQRTQQEDSAVYLCASSLHREYEQYFGPGTRLTVT.

V and J are TRBV19 and TRBJ2-5; 13 bases are shared with TRBD2. The CDR3 contains 20 residues. Germline V CDR1 and CDR2: LNHDA, SQIVND (reference sequence). Trimming cost V 6 bases and J 1 base; bases outside gene matches: 17. CDR3 region: CASSTPGTSGEPHLQETQYF. As DNA, the CDR3 is TGTGCCAGTAGCACTCCTGGGACTAGCGGGGAGCCACACCTCCAAGAGACCCAGTACTTC.

The chain recombines TRBV10-3 with TRBJ1-5; D possibly corresponds to TRBD1 (5 bases). The V gene's germline CDR1 is ENHRY and CDR2 SYGVKD. The CDR3 runs 18 residues. Trimming left V 2 bases short and J 0 bases short, with 17 bases between. Written as DNA, the CDR3 is TGTGCCATCAGTGAGGGCGGAAAACCAGGGTATAGCAATCAGCCCCAGCATTTT. This gives the protein CAISEGGKPGYSNQPQHF.

The V gene is TRBV11-1, the J gene TRBJ2-2; TRBD2 agrees at 9 bases. Losses at the gene ends were 5 bases for V and 5 bases for J; bases not matched to a gene: 9. Germline V lookup: CDR1 SGHAT, CDR2 FQDESV (reference sequence). The CDR3 is made up of 16 amino acids. The CDR3 DNA reads as TGTGCCAGCAGCCAATCCGCGGGGGGGCCAACCGGGGAGCTGTTTTTT. This gives the protein CASSQSAGGPTGELFF.

The chain has TRBV6-5 and TRBJ2-1, with 12 bases that match TRBD2. Germline V gene sequence: CDR1 MNHEY, CDR2 SVGAGI. There are 15 residues in the CDR3. Germline trimming cut 7 bases from V and 5 bases from J; bases unmatched to any gene: 6. CDR3 sequence: CASKKPSGGDNEQFF. CDR3 nucleotides: TGTGCCAGCAAGAAGCCTAGCGGGGGGGACAATGAGCAGTTCTTC.

This chain links TRBV9 with TRBJ2-3; TRBD2 matches at 9 bases. Germline CDR1 reads SGDLS; CDR2 reads YYNGEE. Germline trimming cut 0 bases from V and 6 bases from J; bases unmatched to any gene: 11. The CDR3 has 17 residues. In nucleotides, the CDR3 is TGTGCCAGCAGCGTAGCTGGTAGCGGGAGTGTTTCGGATACGCAGTATTTT. Protein product: CASSVAGSGSVSDTQYF.

The rearrangement links TRBV2 to TRBJ1-4; D not certain. Looked up from germline, CDR1 is SNHLY and CDR2 is FYNNEI. The CDR3 is 14 residues long. Trimming stripped 3 bases from V and 3 bases from J, with 8 bases between. DNA for the CDR3: TGTGCCAGCAGTGACAGGTCTCCTAATGAAAAACTGTTTTTT. Translation: CASSDRSPNEKLFF. Full variable domain (remainder filled in from reference TRBV2 and TRBJ1-4): EPEVTQTPSHQVTQMGQEVILRCVPISNHLYFYWYRQILGQKVEFLVSFYNNEISEKSEIFDDQFSVERPDGSNFTLKIRSTKLEDSAMYFCASSDRSPNEKLFFGSGTQLSVL.

The genes are TRBV3-1 (or the pseudogene TRBV3-2) and TRBJ1-5, with TRBD1 identical over 7 bases. The CDR3 is made up of 15 amino acids. Germline lookup yields CDR1 LGHDT and CDR2 YNNKEL (reference sequence). V lost 1 base, J lost 9 bases, and 9 bases stayed unmatched. DNA of the CDR3: TGTGCCAGCAGCCAAGGGACAGGCCGCCGGTCGCCCCAGCATTTT. Protein product: CASSQGTGRRSPQHF.

The rearrangement uses TRBV11-1 and TRBJ1-1, with TRBD1 as a possible D gene (6 bases). Trimming cost V 5 bases and J 0 bases, with 13 bases left between them. The germline V gene has CDR1 SGHAT and CDR2 FQDESV (reference sequence). There are 15 residues in the CDR3. In nucleotides, the CDR3 is TGTGCCAGCAGCCCGAGGGGGGGAATGAACACTGAAGCTTTCTTT. Its protein product is CASSPRGGMNTEAFF. The whole variable domain, filled in from reference TRBV11-1 and TRBJ1-1, reads EAEVAQSPRYKITEKSQAVAFWCDPISGHATLYWYRQILGQGPELLVQFQDESVVDDSQLPKDRFSAERLKGVDSTLKIQPAELGDSAMYLCASSPRGGMNTEAFFGQGTRLTVV.

The chain is built from TRBV7-8 and TRBJ2-5, with 7 bases matching TRBD2. This CDR3 contains 17 residues. Germline loops: CDR1 SGHVS, CDR2 FQNEAQ. Trimming at V came to 1 base and at J to 2 bases, leaving 10 bases not matched to a gene. This CDR3 reads CASSLGASGEAQETQYF. CDR3 sequence (DNA): TGTGCCAGCAGCTTAGGAGCCAGCGGGGAGGCACAAGAGACCCAGTACTTC.

The rearrangement links TRBV10-3 to TRBJ1-5; D unresolved. V dropped 3 bases and J dropped 1 base, with 4 bases sitting between them. The CDR3 totals 13 residues. Per germline, CDR1 ENHRY and CDR2 SYGVKD. CDR3 protein: CAISEASNQPQHF. The CDR3 DNA reads TGTGCCATCAGTGAAGCCAGCAATCAGCCCCAGCATTTT.

With regard to this clone: The sample holds other DNA sequences that translate to the same CDR3. V gene TRBV6-5 combines with J gene TRBJ1-2; 7 bases line up with TRBD1. This CDR3 comprises 13 residues. The germline CDR1 and CDR2 sequences are MNHEY and SVGAGI. The V and J ends lost 6 bases and 3 bases, in that order; junction bases with no gene match: 4. The CDR3 bases are TGTGCCAGCAGCCTAACAGGGGACTATGGCTACACCTTC. This sequence encodes CASSLTGDYGYTF.

This chain connects TRBV29-1 to TRBJ2-1, with 10 nucleotides matching TRBD2. CDR1 is SQVTM, CDR2 ANQGSEA, per germline. V was clipped by 6 bases and J by 8 bases; unmatched bases: 7. CDR3 length equals 13 residues. CDR3 in amino acids: CSVSSGSWDEQFF. In DNA, the CDR3 is TGCAGCGTGTCTAGCGGGAGTTGGGATGAGCAGTTCTTC.

The chain employs TRBV19 and TRBJ2-1, with 10 bases matching TRBD2. The CDR3 extends over 16 amino acids. The germline V gene encodes CDR1 LNHDA and CDR2 SQIVND (reference sequence). Trimming cost V 5 bases and J 8 bases; bases outside gene matches: 12. The CDR3 here is CASSPLSGRAGDEQFF. In DNA, the CDR3 is TGTGCCAGTAGTCCGCTAAGCGGGAGGGCCGGTGATGAGCAGTTCTTC.

This clone has a handful of counts. This chain uses TRBV2 with TRBJ1-4; no clear D. The CDR3 is 14 amino acids. V lost 6 bases and J lost 6, with 14 bases in between. Germline lookup yields CDR1 SNHLY and CDR2 FYNNEI. Written as DNA, the CDR3 is TGTGCCAGCAGACCAACAACCACCGATGAAAAACTGTTTTTT. Its protein is CASRPTTTDEKLFF.

This clone was counted a single time. One end of the junction fails to match germline, which may point to a read error. The gene calls are TRBV30 and TRBJ2-3, with 9 bases lining up with TRBD2. The CDR3 loop spans 12 amino acids. Germline CDR1 is GTSNPN and CDR2 is SVGIG (reference sequence). As DNA, the CDR3 is TGTGCCTGGAGCGGGAATAGCGGGGGCACCCATTTT. The encoded protein is CAWSGNSGGTHF.

This clone was recorded once. The chain couples TRBV12-3 or TRBV12-4 to TRBJ1-2; 7 nucleotides align to TRBD1. J was trimmed by 2 bases and V by 6 bases; bases with no gene match: 3. The CDR3 loop spans 13 amino acids. The CDR3 DNA is TGTGCCAGCAGCTCGGGACAGAACTATGGCTACACCTTC. This codes for CASSSGQNYGYTF.